This TCR beta chain was sequenced in a study of blood T cells in healthy people across ages. Study-wide results and caveats: The study lacked donor CMV status, which possibly confounded expanded clonotype changes.

Per sample, a minimum of 7 million PBMCs were isolated. For this clonotype: What it binds is not known.

Combining a sample-barcoded 5' primer with a J-beta primer mix, a second PCR ran for about 7 to 11 cycles. TCRdb ran MiXCR on the 5' RACE reads and lists one entry per CDR3 protein. The table lists about 1.4 million distinct CDR3 sequences, approximately 59% of them singletons, with 5.5% to 8% in the top ten. The origin of this receptor is a man aged 18 to 35 in good health. The specimen sequenced was blood.

The DNA for the CDR3 is TGCGCCAGCAGCCAAGTGTACGCCCCGAGAAGCTCCTACGAGCAGTACTTC. Translating gives CASSQVYAPRSSYEQYF. This chain links TRBV4-1 with TRBJ2-7; D is unresolved. The V gene lost 1 base and the J gene lost 0 bases, with 16 bases spanning the gap. Germline V gene data show CDR1 as MGHRA and CDR2 as YSYEKL. The CDR3 loop spans 17 amino acids.